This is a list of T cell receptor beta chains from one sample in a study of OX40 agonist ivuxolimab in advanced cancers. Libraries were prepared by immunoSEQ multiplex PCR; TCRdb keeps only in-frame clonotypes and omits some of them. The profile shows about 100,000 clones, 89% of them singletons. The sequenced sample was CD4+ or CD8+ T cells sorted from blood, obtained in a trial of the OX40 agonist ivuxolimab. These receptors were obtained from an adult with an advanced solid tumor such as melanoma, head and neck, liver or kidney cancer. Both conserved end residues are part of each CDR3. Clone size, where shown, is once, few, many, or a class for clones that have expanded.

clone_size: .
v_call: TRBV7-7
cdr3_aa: CASSSSDDSYEQYF

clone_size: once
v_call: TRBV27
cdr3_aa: CASSRDRTATYEQYF

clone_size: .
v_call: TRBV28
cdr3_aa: CASTAGTDTQYF

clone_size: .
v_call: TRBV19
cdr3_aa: CASSIGDSASYEQYF

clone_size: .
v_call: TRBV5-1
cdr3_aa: CASSAAGGDYGYTF

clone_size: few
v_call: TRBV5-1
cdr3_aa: CASSQIAGAPPGANVLTF

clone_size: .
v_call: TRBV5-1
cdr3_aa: CASSTRTGGGGANVLTF

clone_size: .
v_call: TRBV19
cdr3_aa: CASSPGQVYGYTF

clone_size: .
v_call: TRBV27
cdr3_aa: CASSFDPKTGEQYF

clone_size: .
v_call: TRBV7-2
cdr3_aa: CASSLVAGGGAEAFF

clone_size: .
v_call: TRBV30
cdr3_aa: CAWSPPFAGAEKLFF

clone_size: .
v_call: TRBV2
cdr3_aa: CASSEDAGGPYNEQFF

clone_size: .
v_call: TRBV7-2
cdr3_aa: CASSATGQINEKLFF

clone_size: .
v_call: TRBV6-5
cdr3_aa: CASSYTGGTGELFF

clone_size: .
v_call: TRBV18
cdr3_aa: CASSPQGRVDYGYTF

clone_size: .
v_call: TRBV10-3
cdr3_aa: CAISGANVLTF

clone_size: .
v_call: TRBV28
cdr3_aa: CASSPGGFVYF

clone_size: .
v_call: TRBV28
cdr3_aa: CASSLGQGLGTDTQYF

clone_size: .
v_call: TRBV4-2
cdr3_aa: CASSHNRGRNEKLFF

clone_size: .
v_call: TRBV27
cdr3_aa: CASSRLLRNEQFF

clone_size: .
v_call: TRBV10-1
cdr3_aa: CASSAGGADTQYF

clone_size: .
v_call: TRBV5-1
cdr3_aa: CASSLDPTSGVASGANVLTF

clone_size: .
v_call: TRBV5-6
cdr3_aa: CASSPGRGNYGYTF

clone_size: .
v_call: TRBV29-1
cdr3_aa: CSVEERALTEAFF

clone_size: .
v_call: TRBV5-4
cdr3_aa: CASRQDRGLTGELFF

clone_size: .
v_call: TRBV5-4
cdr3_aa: CASSPAPGSINQPQHF

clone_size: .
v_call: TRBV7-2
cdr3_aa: CASSFPQGEAFF

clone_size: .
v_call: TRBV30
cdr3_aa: CAWSPGWTEAFF

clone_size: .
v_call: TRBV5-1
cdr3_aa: CASSSKQTTDTQYF

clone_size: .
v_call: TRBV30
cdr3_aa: CAWSRTGAVFYGYTF

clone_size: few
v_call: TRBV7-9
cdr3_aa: CASSLAPGLAGGLQETQYF

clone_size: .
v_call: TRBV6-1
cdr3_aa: CASSEGLGSLRNQPQHF

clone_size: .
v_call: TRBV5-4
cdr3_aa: CASSTTGGFGYTF

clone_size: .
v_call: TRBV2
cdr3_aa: CASSEGPGRNSPLHF

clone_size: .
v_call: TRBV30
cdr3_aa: CAWSDGTSFQETQYF

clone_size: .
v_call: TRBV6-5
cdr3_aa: CASSYRGAVVGEQYF

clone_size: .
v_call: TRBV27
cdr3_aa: CASSPGARQVGQYEQYF

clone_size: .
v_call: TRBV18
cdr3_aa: CASSPGAVNTEAFF

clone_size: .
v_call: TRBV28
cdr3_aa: CATTFVGAGGYTF

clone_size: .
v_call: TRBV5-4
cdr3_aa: CASSFGRVRTGELFF

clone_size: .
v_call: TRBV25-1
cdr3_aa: CASSESGQGFPGELFF

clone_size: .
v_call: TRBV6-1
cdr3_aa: CASSDRTRVSYEQYF

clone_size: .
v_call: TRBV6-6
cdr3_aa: CANSTGDNTEAFF

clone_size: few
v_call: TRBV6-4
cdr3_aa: CASSERPGENYGYTF